Listed below are T cell receptor beta chains from one sample, sequenced in a study of CD8+ T cells in alopecia areata. Method: immunoSEQ multiplex PCR; TCRdb's copy keeps in-frame clones and lacks some. The sample records about 180,000 clones, 51% being singletons. The sample here was CD8+ T cells sorted from blood, taken around week 54, from a patient treated with tofacitinib. The receptor source for this set is a human donor with alopecia areata. CDR3s include the opening cysteine and the closing phenylalanine or tryptophan. Fields, in order: J gene, V gene, clone size, D gene, CDR3 protein, CDR3 DNA. D genes are given only for firm matches. Size is stated for part of the rows, as once, few or many counts, or as a class when the clone is expanded.

>TRBJ2-1|TRBV5-4|NA|NA
CASSSAGLYNEQFF
TGTGCCAGCAGCTCCGCGGGACTTTACAATGAGCAGTTCTTC
>TRBJ2-7|TRBV7-9|NA|NA
CASSTASSYEQYF
TGTGCCAGCAGCACAGCCTCCTCCTACGAGCAGTACTTC
>TRBJ1-1|TRBV6-5|NA|NA
CASSYSSATEAFF
TGTGCCAGCAGTTACTCGAGTGCCACTGAAGCTTTCTTT
>TRBJ2-2|TRBV7-2|NA|TRBD1
CASSLTGGINTGELFF
TGTGCCAGCAGCTTAACAGGGGGAATAAACACCGGGGAGCTGTTTTTT
>TRBJ2-3|TRBV29-1|NA|TRBD2
CSVEGASGGLRYTQYF
TGCAGCGTTGAAGGGGCTAGCGGGGGCCTGCGGTATACGCAGTATTTT
>TRBJ2-5|TRBV7-9|NA|NA
CASSLSVVETQYF
TGTGCCAGCAGCTTAAGTGTAGTGGAGACCCAGTACTTC
>TRBJ2-6|TRBV10-3|NA|TRBD1
CAISEGTGLLTF
TGTGCCATCAGTGAGGGGACAGGCCTCCTGACTTTC
>TRBJ2-3|TRBV27|few|NA
CASSLGLPDTQYF
TGTGCCAGCAGTCTGGGCCTCCCGGATACGCAGTATTTT
>TRBJ2-3|TRBV9|NA|NA
CASRGADTQYF
TGTGCCAGCAGAGGGGCAGATACGCAGTATTTT
>TRBJ1-1|TRBV29-1|NA|NA
CSVQEVSAEAFF
TGCAGCGTTCAGGAAGTATCTGCTGAAGCTTTCTTT
>TRBJ2-3|TRBV7-8|many|TRBD2
CASSPQRGGTDTQYF
TGTGCCAGCAGCCCTCAGCGGGGGGGCACAGATACGCAGTATTTT
>TRBJ2-4|TRBV29-1|few|NA
CSAAKVDIQYF
TGCAGCGCGGCCAAGGTGGACATTCAGTACTTC
>TRBJ1-1|TRBV11-2|NA|NA
CASSLEVGTGEAFF
TGTGCCAGCAGCCTAGAGGTAGGAACAGGGGAAGCTTTCTTT
>TRBJ2-7|TRBV27|NA|NA
CASSSGTSYEQYF
TGTGCCAGCAGTTCGGGTACCTCCTACGAGCAGTACTTC